Listed here are 9 T cell receptor beta chains from one sample, sequenced in a study of response to subunit inactivated influenza vaccine. TCRdb passed the RT-PCR reads through MiXCR, listing each CDR3 protein once. The sample has hundreds of thousands of distinct CDR3 sequences; about an eighth are singletons. The sample was PBMCs from blood, taken on the day of vaccination. Receptors originate from a man aged 50 or older who received an inactivated influenza vaccine.

The chain couples TRBV12-3 or TRBV12-4 to TRBJ2-1; 7 bases are a match to TRBD2. This CDR3 is 19 amino acids long. J lost 6 bases, V lost 2 bases, and 19 bases had no gene match. The CDR3 protein is CASSLWASAGAGGSNEQFF. In nucleotides, the CDR3 is TGTGCCAGCAGTTTATGGGCCTCAGCTGGGGCCGGGGGGAGCAATGAGCAGTTCTTC.

This clonotype was recorded at least ten times. The CDR3 DNA is TGTGCCAGCAGCACCGGGGGGAGCTCCTACAATGAGCAGTTCTTC. This sequence encodes CASSTGGSSYNEQFF. The chain links TRBV7-2 to TRBJ2-1, with 7 bases lining up with TRBD2. Germline CDR1 SGHTA, CDR2 FQGNSA. The CDR3 consists of 15 residues. V shed 5 bases, J shed 0 bases, and the junction held 4 bases outside the gene matches.

The rearrangement joins TRBV5-5 to TRBJ1-1; D might be TRBD1 (6 bases). In germline, CDR1 is SGHKS, CDR2 YYEKEE (reference sequence). The CDR3 is 14 residues long. V was cut by 2 bases and J by 2 bases, with 10 bases left in between. The CDR3, as DNA: TGTGCCAGCAGCTTTACGGGGGCAAACACTGAAGCTTTCTTT. Amino acids: CASSFTGANTEAFF. Together with reference TRBV5-5 and TRBJ1-1, the CDR3 gives the full variable domain: DAGVTQSPTHLIKTRGQQVTLRCSPISGHKSVSWYQQVLGQGPQFIFQYYEKEERGRGNFPDRFSARQFPNYSSELNVNALLLGDSALYLCASSFTGANTEAFFGQGTRLTVV.

This clonotype occurred a few times. This rearrangement joins TRBV5-1 to TRBJ1-4; a possible D gene is TRBD1 (5 bases). The CDR3 length is 15 residues. Trimming cost V 4 bases and J 6 bases, with 16 bases left between them. Germline V CDR1 and CDR2: SGHRS, YFSETQ. The chain's CDR3 is CASSPGSGGDEKLFF. DNA of the CDR3: TGCGCCAGCAGCCCCGGCTCTGGGGGGGATGAAAAACTGTTTTTT.

For this clonotype: A read error may produce the germline difference seen at one junction end. The chain uses TRBV20-1 and TRBJ2-1, with TRBD2 identical over 8 bases. The germline CDR1 and CDR2 sequences are DFQATT and SNEGSKA (reference sequence). This CDR3 region has 18 residues. DNA for the CDR3: TGCTGTGCTAGAAAGGAAACGGGAGGGTACGTCTCCTACAATGAGCAGTTCTTC. Its protein is CCARKETGGYVSYNEQFF.

This clonotype occurred once. The chain is built from TRBV11-2 and TRBJ2-1, with a weak D call TRBD1 (6 bases). Germline values: CDR1 SGHAT, CDR2 FQNNGV. Trimming took off 5 bases at V and 6 bases at J, with 14 bases between the two ends. This CDR3 comprises 14 residues. The CDR3 DNA sequence: TGTGCCAGCAGCCCCCAGACAGGCAGCAATGAGCAGTTCTTC. Its translation: CASSPQTGSNEQFF.

This clonotype was observed many times. The rearrangement links TRBV3-1 to TRBJ2-1, with TRBD2 matching over 9 bases. The CDR3 runs to 17 residues. Unmatched junction bases numbered 12, after V lost 2 bases and J lost 7 bases. The germline V gene encodes CDR1 LGHDT and CDR2 YNNKEL (reference sequence). As DNA, the CDR3 is TGTGCCAGCAGCCAACTTGGATCGGGACTAGCATCAAATGAGCAGTTCTTC. Its protein is CASSQLGSGLASNEQFF.

The CDR3 protein is CASSFGTSGIEDTQYF. The CDR3 region has the DNA TGTGCCAGCAGCTTTGGGACTAGCGGGATTGAGGATACGCAGTATTTT. V usage is TRBV9 and J usage is TRBJ2-3; 13 nucleotides line up with TRBD2. The CDR3 is made up of 16 amino acids. Germline V gene data show CDR1 as SGDLS and CDR2 as YYNGEE. The trim removed 4 bases at V and 6 bases at J, leaving 8 bases unmatched.

This clonotype turned up a few times. CDR3 amino acids: CASSLKGEAMNTEAFF. The CDR3 bases are TGCGCCAGCAGCTTAAAAGGGGAGGCTATGAACACTGAAGCTTTCTTT. V is TRBV5-1 and J is TRBJ1-1, with D perhaps matching TRBD1 (5 bases). V was clipped by 2 bases and J by 0 bases, with 14 bases between them. The V gene's germline CDR1 is SGHRS and CDR2 YFSETQ. The CDR3 has 16 amino acids.